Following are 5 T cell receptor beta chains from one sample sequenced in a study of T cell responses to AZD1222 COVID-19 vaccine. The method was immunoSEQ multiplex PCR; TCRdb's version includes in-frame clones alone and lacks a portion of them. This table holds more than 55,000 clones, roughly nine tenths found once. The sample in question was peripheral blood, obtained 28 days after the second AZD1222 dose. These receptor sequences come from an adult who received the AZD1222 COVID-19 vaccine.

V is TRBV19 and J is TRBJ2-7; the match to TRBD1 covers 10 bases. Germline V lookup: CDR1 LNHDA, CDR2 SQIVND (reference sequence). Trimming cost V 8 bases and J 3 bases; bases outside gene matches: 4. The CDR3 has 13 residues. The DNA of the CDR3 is TGTGCCAGTGCCCGGGACAGGGGCTACGAGCAGTACTTC. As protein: CASARDRGYEQYF.

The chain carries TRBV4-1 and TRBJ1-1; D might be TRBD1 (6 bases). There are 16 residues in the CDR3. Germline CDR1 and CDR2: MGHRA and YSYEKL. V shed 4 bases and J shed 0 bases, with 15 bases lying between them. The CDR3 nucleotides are TGCGCCAGCAGCCTAATCCCCGGGACATTGAACACTGAAGCTTTCTTT. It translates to CASSLIPGTLNTEAFF.

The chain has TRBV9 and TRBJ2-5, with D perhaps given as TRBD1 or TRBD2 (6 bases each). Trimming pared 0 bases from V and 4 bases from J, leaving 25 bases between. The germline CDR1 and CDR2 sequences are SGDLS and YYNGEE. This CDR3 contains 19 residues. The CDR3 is CASSVGRTRTPGALETQYF. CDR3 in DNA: TGTGCCAGCAGCGTAGGCCGGACCAGAACTCCGGGGGCCTTAGAGACCCAGTACTTC.

CDR3 DNA: TGTGCCAGCAGCCGCTCGGGGGTAGCGGGGGCAGATACGCAGTATTTT. Amino acids: CASSRSGVAGADTQYF. The chain couples TRBV3-1 (or the pseudogene TRBV3-2) to TRBJ2-3, with 9 bases aligning to TRBD2. Trimming removed 4 bases from V and 4 bases from J; junction bases left unmatched: 9. This CDR3 spans 16 amino acids. The germline gives CDR1 LGHDT, CDR2 YNNKEL (reference sequence).

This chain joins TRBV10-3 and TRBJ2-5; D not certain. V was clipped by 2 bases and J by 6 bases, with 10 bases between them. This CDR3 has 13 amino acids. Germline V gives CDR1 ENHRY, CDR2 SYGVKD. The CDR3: CAISEPGWQTQYF. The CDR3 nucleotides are TGTGCCATCAGTGAGCCGGGTTGGCAGACCCAGTACTTC.